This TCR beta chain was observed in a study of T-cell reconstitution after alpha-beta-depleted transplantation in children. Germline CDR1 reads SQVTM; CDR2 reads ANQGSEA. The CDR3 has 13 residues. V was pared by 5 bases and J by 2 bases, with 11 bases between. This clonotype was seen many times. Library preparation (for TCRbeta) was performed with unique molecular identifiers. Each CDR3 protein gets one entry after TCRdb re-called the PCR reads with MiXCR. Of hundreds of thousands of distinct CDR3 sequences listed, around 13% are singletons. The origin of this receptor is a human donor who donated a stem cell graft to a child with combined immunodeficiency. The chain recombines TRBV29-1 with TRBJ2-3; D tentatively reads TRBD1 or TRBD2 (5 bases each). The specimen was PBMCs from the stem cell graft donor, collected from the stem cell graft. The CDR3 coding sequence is TGCAGCGTTAGAGGGGCTGTCACAGATACGCAGTATTTT. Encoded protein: CSVRGAVTDTQYF.